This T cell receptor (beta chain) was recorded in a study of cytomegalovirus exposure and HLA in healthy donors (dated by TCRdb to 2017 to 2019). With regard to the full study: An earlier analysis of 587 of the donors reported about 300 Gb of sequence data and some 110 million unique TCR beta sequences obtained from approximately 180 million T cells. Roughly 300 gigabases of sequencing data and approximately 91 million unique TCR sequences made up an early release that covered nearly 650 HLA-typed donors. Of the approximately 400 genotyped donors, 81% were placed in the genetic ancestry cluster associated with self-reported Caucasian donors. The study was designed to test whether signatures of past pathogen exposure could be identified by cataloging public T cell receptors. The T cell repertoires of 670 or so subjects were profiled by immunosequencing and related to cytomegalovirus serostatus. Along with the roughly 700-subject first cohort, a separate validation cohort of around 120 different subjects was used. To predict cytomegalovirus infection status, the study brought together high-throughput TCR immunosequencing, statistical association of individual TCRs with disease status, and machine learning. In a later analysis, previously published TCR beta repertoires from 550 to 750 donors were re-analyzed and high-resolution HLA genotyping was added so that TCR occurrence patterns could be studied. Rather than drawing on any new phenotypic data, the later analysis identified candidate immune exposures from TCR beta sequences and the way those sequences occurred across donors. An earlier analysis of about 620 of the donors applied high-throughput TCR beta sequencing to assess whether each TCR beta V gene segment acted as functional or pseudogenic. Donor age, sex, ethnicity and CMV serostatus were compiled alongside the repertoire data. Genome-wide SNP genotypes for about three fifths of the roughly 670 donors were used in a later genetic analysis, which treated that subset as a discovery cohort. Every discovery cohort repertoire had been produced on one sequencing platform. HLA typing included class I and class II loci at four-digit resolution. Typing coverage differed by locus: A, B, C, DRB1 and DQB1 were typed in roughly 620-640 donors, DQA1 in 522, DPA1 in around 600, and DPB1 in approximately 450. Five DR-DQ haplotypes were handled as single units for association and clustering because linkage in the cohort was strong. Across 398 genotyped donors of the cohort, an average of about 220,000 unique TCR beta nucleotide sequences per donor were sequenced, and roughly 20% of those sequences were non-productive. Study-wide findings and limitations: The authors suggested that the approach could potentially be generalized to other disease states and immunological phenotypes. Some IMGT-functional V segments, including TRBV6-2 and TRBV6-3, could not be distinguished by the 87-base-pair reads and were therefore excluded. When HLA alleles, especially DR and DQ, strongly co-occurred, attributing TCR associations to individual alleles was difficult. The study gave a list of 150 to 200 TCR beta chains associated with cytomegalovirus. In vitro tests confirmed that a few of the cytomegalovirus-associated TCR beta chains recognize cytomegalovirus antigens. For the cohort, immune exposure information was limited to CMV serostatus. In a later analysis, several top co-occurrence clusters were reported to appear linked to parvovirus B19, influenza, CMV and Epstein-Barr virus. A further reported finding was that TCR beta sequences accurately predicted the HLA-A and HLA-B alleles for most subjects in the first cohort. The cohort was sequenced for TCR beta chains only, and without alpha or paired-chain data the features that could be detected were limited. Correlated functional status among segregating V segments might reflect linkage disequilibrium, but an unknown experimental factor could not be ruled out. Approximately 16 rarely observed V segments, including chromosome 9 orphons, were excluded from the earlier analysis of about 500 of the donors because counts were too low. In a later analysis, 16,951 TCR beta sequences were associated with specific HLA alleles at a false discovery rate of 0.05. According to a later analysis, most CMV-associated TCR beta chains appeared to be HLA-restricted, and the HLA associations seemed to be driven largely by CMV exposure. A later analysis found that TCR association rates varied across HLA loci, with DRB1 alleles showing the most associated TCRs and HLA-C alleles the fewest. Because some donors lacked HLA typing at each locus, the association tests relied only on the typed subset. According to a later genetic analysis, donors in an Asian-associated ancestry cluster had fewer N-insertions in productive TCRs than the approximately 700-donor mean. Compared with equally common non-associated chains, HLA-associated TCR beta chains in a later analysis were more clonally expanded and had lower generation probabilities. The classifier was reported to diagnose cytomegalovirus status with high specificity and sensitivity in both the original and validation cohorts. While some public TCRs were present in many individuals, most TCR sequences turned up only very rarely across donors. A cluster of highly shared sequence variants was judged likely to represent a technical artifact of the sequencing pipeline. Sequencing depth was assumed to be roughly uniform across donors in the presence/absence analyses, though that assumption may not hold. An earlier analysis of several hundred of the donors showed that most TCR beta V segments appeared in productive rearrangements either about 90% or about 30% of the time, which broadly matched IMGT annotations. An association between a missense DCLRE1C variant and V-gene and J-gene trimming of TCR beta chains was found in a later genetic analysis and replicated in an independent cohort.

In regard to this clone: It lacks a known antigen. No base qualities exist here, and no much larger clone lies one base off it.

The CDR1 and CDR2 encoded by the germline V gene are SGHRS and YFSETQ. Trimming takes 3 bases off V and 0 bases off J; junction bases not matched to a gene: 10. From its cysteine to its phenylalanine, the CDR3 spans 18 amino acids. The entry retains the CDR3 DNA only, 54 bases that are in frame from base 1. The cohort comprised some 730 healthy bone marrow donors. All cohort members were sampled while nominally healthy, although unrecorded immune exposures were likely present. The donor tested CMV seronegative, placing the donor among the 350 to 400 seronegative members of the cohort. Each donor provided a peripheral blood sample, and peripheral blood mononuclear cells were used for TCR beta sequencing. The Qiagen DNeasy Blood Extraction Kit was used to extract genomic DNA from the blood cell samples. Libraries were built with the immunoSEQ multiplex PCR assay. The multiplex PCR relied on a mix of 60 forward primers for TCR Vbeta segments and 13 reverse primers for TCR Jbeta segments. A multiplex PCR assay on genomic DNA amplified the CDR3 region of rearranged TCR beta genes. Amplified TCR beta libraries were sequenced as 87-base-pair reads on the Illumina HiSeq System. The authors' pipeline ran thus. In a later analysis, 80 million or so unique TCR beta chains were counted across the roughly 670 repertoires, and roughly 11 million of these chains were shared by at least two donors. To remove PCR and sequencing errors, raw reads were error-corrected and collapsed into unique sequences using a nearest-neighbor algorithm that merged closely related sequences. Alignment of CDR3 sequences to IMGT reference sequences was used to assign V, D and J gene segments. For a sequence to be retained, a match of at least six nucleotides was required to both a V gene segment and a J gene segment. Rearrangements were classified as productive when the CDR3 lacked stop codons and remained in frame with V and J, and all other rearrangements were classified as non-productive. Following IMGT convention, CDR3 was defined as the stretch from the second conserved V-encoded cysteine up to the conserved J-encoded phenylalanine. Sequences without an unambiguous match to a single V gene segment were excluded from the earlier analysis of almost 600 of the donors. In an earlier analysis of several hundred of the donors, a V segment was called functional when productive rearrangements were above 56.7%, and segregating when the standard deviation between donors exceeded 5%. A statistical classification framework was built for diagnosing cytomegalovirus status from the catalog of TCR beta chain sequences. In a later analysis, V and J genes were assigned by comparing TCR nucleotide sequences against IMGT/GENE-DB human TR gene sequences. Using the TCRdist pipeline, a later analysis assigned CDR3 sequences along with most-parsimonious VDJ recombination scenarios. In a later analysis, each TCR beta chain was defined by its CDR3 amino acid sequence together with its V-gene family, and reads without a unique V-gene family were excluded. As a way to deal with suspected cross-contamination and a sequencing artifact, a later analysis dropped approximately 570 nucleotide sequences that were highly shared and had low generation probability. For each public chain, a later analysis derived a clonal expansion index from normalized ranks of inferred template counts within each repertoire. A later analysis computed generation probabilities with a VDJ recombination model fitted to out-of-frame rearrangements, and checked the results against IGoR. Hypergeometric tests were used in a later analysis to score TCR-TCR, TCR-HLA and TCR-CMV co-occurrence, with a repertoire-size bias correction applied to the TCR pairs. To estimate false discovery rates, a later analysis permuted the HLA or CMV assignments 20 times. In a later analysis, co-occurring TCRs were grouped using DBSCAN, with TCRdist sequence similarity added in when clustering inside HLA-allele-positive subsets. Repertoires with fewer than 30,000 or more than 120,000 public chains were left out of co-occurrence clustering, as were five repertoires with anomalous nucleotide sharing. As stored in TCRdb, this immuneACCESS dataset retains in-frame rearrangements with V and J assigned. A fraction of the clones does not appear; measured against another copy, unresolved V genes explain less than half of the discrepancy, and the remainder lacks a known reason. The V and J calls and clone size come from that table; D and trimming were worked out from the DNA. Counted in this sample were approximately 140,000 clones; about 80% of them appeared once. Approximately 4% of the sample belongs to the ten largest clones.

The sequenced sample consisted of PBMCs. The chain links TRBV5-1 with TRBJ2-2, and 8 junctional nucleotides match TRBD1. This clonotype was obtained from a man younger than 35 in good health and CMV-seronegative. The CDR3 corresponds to CASSSQNRGIANTGELFF. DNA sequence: TGCGCCAGCAGCTCCCAAAACAGGGGGATCGCGAACACCGGGGAGCTGTTTTTT.